What follows is one T cell receptor (beta chain) and its context. Its antigen remains unidentified. This sample stems from a study of shared clonotypes between healthy human individuals. In the study overall: Two female and three male donors aged 18 to 49 were enrolled.

Study-wide findings and caveats: Non-shared clonotypes showed lower generation probabilities than clonotypes common to all four donors. Rarefaction gave evidence that sorted-subset sequencing remained incomplete despite large depth.

Using immunoSEQ multiplex PCR, the repertoire was profiled, and TCRdb retains in-frame clones only, with some absent. Of around 2.5 million clones in the sample, 80% to 95% were seen once. Germline V gene lookup returns CDR1 MNHEY and CDR2 SMNVEV (reference sequence). V shed 3 bases and J shed 2 bases, with 8 bases lying between them. The CDR3 extends over 14 amino acids. This rearrangement joins TRBV27 to TRBJ2-1; perhaps TRBD1 as D (5 bases). The TCR comes from a young man in good health. Some clones in this sample may be carry-over from other donors' samples. Input material: naive CD4+ T cells from PBMCs. Subset: CD45RA+ positively selected. CDR3 amino acids: CASSFQGPYNEQFF. The CDR3 region has the DNA TGTGCCAGCAGTTTTCAGGGCCCCTACAATGAGCAGTTCTTC.